A single sample gave rise to the 2 T cell receptor beta chains below, sequenced in a study of blood T cell repertoires in COVID-19. The data were produced by immunoSEQ multiplex PCR, yet TCRdb's version contains in-frame clones alone and is incomplete. Among a few hundred thousand clones, about 90% were seen once, and the ten largest hold over 1%. The sequenced material came from peripheral blood. These receptors originate from a man aged 40-50 years with acute or convalescent COVID-19.

The chain employs TRBV10-3 and TRBJ2-7; D may be TRBD2 (5 bases). The CDR3 is 16 residues long. V was clipped by 0 bases and J by 3 bases, with 15 bases between them. Per germline, CDR1 ENHRY and CDR2 SYGVKD. CDR3 sequence: CAISESAEDWDYEQYF. The DNA of the CDR3 is TGTGCCATCAGTGAGTCGGCAGAGGACTGGGACTACGAGCAGTACTTC.

The genes are TRBV6-1 and TRBJ2-1; tentative D call: TRBD2 (6 bases). Per germline, CDR1 MNHNS and CDR2 SASEGT. The length of the CDR3 is 16 residues. V lost 4 bases to trimming and J lost 6 bases, with 19 bases between them. DNA for the CDR3: TGTGCCAGCAGTGGTGGGACTCCCCCCAACGGCAATGAGCAGTTCTTC. It encodes CASSGGTPPNGNEQFF.